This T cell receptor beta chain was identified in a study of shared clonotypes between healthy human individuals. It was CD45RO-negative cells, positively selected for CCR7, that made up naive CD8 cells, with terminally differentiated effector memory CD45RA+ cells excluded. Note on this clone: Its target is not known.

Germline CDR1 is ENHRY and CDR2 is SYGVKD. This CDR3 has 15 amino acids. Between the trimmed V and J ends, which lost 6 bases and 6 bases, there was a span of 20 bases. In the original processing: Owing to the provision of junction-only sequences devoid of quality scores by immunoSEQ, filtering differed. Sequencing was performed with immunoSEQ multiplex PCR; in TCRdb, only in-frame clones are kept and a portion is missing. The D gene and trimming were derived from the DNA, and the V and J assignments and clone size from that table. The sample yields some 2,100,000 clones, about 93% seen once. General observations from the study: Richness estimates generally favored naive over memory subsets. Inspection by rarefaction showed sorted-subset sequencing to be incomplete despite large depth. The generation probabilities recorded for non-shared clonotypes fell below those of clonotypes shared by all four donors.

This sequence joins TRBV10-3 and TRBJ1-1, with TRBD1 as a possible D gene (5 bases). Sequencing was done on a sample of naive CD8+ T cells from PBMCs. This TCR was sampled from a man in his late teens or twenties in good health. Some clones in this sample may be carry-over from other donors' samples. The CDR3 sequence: CAIRGVLGKDAEAFF. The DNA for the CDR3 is TGTGCCATCAGGGGGGTATTGGGCAAGGACGCTGAAGCTTTCTTT.